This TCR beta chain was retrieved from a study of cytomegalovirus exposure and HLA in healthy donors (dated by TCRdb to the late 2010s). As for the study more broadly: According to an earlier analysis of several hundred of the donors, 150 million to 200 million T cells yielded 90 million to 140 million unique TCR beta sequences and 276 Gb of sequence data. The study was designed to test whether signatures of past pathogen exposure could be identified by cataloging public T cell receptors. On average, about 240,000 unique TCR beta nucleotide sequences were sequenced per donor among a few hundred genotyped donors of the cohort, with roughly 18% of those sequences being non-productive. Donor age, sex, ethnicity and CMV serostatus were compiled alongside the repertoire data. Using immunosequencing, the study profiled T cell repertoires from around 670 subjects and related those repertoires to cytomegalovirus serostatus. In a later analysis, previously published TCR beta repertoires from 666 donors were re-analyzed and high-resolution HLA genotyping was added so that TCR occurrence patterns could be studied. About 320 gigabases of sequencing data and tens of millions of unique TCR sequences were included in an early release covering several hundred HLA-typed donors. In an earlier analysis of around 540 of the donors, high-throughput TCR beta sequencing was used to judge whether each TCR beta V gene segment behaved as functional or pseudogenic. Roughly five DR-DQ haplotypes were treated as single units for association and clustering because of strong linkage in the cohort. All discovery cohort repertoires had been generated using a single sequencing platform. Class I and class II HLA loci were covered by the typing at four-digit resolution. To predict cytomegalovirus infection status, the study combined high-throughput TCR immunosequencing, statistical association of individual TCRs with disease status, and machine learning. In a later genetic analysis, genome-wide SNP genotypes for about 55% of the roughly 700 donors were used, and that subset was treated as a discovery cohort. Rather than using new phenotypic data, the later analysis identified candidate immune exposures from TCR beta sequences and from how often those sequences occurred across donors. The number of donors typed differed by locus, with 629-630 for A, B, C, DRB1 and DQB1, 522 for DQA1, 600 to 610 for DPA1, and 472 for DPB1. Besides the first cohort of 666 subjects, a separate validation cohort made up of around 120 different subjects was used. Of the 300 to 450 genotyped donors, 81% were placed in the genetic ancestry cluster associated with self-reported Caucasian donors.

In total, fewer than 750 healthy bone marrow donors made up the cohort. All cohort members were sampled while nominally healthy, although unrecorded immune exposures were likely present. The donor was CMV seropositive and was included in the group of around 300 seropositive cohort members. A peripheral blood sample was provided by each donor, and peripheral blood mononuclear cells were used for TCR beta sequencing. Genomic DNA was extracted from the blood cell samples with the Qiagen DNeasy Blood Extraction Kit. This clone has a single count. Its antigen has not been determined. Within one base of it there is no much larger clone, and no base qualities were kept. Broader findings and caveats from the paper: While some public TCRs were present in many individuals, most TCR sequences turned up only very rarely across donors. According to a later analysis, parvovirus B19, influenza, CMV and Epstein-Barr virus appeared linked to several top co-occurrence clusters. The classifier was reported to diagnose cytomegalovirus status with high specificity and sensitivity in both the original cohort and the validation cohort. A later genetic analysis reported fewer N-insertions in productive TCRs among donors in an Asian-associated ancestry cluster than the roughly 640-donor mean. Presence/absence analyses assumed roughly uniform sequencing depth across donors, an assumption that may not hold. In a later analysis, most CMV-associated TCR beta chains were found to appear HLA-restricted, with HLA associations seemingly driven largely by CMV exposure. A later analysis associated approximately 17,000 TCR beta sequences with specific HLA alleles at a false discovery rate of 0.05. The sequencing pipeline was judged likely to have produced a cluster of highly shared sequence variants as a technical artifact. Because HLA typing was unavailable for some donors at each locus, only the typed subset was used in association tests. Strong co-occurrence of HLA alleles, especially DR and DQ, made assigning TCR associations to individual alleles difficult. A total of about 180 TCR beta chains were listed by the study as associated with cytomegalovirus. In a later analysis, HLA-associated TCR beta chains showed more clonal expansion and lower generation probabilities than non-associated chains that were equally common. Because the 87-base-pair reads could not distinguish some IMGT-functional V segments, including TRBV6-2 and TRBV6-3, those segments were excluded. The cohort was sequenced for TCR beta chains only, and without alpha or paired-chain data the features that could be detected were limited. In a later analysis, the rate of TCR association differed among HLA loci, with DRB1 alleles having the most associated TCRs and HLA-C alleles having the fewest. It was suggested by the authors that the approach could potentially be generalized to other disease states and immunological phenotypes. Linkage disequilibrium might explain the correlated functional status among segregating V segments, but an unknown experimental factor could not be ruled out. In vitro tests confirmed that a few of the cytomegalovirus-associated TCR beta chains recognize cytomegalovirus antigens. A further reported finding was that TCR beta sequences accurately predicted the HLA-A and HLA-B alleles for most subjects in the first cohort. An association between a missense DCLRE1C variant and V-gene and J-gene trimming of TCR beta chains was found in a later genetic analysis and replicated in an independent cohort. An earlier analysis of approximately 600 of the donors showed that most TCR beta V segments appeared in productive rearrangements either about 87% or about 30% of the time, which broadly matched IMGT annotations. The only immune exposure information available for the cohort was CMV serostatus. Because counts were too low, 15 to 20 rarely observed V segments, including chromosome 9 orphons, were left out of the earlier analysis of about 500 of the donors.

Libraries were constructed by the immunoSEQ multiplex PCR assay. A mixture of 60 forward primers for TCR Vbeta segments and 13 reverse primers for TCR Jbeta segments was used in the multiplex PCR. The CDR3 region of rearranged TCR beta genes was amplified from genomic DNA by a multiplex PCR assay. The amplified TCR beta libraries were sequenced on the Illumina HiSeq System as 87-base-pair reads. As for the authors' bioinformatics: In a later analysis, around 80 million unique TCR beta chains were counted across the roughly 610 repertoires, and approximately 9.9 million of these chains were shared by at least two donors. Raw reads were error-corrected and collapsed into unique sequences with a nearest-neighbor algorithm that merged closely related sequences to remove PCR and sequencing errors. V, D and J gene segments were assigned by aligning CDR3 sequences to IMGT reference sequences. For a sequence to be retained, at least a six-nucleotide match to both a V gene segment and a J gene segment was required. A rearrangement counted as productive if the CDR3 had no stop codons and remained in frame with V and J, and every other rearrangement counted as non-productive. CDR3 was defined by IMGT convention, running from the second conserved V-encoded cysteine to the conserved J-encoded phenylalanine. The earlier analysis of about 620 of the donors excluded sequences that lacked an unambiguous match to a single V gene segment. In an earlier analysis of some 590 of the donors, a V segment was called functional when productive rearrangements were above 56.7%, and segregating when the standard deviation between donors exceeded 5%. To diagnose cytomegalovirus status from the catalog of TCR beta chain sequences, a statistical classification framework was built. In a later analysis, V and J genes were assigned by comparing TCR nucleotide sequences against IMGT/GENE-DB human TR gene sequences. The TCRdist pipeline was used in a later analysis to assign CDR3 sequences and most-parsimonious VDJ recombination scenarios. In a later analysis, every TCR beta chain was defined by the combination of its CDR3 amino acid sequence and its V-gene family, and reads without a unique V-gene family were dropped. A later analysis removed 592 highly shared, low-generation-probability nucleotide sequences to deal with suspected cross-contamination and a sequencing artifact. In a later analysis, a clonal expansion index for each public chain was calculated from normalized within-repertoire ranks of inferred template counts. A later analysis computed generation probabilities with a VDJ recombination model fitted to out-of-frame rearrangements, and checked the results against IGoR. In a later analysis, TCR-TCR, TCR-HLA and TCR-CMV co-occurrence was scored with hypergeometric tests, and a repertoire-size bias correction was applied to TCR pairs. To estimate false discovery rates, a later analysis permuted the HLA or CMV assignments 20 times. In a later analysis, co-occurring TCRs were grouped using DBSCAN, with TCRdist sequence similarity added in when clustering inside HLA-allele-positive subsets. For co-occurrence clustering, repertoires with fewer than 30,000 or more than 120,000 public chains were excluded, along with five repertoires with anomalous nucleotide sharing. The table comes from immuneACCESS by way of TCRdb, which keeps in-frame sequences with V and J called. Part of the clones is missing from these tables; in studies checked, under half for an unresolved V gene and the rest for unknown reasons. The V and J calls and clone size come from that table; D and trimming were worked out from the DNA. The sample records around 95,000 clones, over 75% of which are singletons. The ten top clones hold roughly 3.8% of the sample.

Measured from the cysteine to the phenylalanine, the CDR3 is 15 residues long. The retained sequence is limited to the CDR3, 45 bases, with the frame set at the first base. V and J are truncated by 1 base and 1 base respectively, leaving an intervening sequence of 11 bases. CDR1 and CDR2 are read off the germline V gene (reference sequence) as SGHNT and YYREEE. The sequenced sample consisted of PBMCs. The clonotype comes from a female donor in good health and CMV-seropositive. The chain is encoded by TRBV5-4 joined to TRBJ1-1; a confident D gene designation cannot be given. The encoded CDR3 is CASSLRGSQNTEAFF. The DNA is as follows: TGTGCCAGCAGCTTGAGAGGCAGTCAGAACACTGAAGCTTTCTTT.